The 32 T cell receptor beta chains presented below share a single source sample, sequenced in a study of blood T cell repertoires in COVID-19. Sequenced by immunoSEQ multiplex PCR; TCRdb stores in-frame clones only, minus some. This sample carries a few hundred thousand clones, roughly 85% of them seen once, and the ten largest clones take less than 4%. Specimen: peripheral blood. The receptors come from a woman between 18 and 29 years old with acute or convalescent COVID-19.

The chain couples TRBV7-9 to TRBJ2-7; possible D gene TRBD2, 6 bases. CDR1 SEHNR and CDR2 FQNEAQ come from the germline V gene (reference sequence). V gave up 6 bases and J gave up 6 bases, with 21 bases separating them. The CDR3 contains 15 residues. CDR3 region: CASSDVGGIAAEQYF. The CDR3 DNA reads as TGTGCCAGCAGTGACGTGGGGGGAATAGCGGCCGAGCAGTACTTC.

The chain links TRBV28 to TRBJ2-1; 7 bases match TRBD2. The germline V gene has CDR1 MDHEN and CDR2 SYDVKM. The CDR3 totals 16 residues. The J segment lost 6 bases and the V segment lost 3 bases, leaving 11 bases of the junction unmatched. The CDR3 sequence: CASSFNMIAGGNEQFF. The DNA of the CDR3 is TGTGCCAGCAGTTTTAACATGATAGCGGGTGGCAATGAGCAGTTCTTC.

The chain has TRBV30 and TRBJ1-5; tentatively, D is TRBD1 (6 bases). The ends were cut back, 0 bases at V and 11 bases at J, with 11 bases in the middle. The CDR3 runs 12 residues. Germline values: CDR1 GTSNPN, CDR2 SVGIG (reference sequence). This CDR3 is CAWSVGGVAQHF. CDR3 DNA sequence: TGTGCCTGGAGTGTAGGGGGTGTGGCCCAGCATTTT.

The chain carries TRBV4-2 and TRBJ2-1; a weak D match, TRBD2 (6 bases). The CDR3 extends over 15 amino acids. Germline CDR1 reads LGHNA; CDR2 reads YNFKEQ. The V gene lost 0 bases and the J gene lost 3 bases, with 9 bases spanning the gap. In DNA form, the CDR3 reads TGTGCCAGCAGCCAAGAGGAGGGCCACTACAATGAGCAGTTCTTC. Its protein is CASSQEEGHYNEQFF.

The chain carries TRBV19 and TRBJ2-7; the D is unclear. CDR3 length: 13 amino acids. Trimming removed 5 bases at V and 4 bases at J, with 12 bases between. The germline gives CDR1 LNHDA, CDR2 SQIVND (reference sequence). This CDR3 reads CASSPRPGYEQYF. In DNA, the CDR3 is TGTGCCAGTAGTCCCCGCCCCGGGTACGAGCAGTACTTC.

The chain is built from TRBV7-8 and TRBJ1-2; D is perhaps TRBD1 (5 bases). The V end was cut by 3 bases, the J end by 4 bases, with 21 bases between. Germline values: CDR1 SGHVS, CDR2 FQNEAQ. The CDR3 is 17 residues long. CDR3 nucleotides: TGTGCCAGCAGCTTTGTCCCAGGGTCGCAGGAAGGCTATGGCTACACCTTC. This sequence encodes CASSFVPGSQEGYGYTF. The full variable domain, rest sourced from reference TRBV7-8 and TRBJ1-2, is GAGVSQSPRYKVAKRGQDVALRCDPISGHVSLFWYQQALGQGPEFLTYFQNEAQLDKSGLPSDRFFAERPEGSVSTLKIQRTQQEDSAVYLCASSFVPGSQEGYGYTFGSGTRLTVV.

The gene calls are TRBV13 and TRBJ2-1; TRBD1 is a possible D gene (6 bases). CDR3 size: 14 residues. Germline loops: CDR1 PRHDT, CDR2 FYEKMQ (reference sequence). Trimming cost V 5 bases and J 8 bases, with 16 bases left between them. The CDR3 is CASSEQGMVDEQFF. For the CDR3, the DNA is TGTGCCAGCAGCGAACAGGGTATGGTCGATGAGCAGTTCTTC.

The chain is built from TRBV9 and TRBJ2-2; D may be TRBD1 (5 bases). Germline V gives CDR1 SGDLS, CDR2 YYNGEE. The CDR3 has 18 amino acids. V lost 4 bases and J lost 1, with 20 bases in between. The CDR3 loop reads CASSPGWARQLNTGELFF. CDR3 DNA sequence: TGTGCCAGCAGCCCTGGGTGGGCTAGACAGTTGAACACCGGGGAGCTGTTTTTT.

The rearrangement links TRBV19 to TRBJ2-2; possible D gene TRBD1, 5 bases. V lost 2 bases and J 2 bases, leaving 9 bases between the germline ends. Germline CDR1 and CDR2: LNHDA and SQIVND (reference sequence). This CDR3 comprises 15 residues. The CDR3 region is CASSIPQDNTGELFF. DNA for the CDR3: TGTGCCAGTAGTATACCACAGGACAACACCGGGGAGCTGTTTTTT.

In DNA, the CDR3 is TGTGCCAGCAGCCAAGGGACTAGTGGTCACAATGAGCAGTTCTTC. Translation gives CASSQGTSGHNEQFF. V usage is TRBV6-5 and J usage is TRBJ2-1; TRBD2 agrees at 8 bases. J lost 5 bases, V lost 6 bases, and 9 bases had no gene match. This CDR3 contains 15 residues. Germline V lookup: CDR1 MNHEY, CDR2 SVGAGI.

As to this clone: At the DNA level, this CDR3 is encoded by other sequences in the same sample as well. CDR3 coding DNA: TGTGCCTGGAGTGTACGGGGTTACGAGCAGTACTTC. Its translation: CAWSVRGYEQYF. The rearrangement joins TRBV30 to TRBJ2-7; D might be TRBD2 (5 bases). The germline CDR1 and CDR2 sequences are GTSNPN and SVGIG (reference sequence). This CDR3 region has 12 residues. V lost 0 bases, J lost 4 bases, and 7 bases lay in between. The whole variable domain, filled in from reference TRBV30 and TRBJ2-7, reads SQTIHQWPATLVQPVGSPLSLECTVEGTSNPNLYWYRQAAGRGLQLLFYSVGIGQISSEVPQNLSASRPQDRQFILSSKKLLLSDSGFYLCAWSVRGYEQYFGPGTRLTVT.

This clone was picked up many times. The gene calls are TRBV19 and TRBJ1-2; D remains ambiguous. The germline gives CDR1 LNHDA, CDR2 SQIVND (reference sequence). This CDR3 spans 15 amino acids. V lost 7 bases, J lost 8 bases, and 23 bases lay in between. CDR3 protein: CASTLDSMSGRGYTF. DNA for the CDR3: TGTGCCAGTACTCTCGATAGTATGTCGGGGAGGGGCTACACCTTC.

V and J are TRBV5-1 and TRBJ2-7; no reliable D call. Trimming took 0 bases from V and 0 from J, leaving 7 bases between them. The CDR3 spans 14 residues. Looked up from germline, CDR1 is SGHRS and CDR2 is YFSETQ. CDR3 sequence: CASSLDYSSYEQYF. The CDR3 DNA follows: TGCGCCAGCAGCTTGGATTACAGCTCCTACGAGCAGTACTTC. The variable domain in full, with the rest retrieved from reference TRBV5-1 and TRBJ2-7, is KAGVTQTPRYLIKTRGQQVTLSCSPISGHRSVSWYQQTPGQGLQFLFEYFSETQRNKGNFPGRFSGRQFSNSRSEMNVSTLELGDSALYLCASSLDYSSYEQYFGPGTRLTVT.

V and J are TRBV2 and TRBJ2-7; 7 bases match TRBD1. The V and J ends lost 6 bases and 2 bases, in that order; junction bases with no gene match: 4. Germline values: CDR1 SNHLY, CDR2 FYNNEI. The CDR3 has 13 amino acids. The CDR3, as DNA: TGTGCCAGCAGAGATGGACAGGCCTACGAGCAGTACTTC. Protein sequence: CASRDGQAYEQYF.

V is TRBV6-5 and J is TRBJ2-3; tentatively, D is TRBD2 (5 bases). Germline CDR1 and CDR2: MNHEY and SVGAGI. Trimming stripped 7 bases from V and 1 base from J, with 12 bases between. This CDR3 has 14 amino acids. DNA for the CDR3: TGTGCCAGCACCAGCGGATGGGGCACAGATACGCAGTATTTT. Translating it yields CASTSGWGTDTQYF.

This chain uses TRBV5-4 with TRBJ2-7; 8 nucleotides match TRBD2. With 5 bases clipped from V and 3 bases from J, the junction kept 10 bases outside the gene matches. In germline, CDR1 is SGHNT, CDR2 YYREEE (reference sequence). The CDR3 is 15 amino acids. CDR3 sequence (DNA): TGTGCCAGCAGTTATATAGCGGGATCGAACTACGAGCAGTACTTC. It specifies CASSYIAGSNYEQYF.

The CDR3 nucleotides read TGTGCCAGCAGCTTAGGGCTGGCTAGCACAGATACGCAGTATTTT. Encoded protein: CASSLGLASTDTQYF. This chain joins TRBV11-3 and TRBJ2-3, with D hard to call. The V end was cut by 1 base, the J end by 0 bases, with 8 bases between. CDR1 is SGHNT and CDR2 is YENEEA in the germline V gene. This CDR3 comprises 15 residues.

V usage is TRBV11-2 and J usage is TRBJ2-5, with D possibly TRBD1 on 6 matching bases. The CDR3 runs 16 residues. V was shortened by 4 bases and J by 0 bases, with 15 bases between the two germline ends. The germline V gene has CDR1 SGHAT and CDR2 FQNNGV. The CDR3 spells CASSSVPGGYQETQYF. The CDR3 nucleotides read TGTGCCAGCAGCTCCGTCCCTGGGGGCTACCAAGAGACCCAGTACTTC. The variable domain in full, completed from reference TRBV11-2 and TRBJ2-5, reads EAGVAQSPRYKIIEKRQSVAFWCNPISGHATLYWYQQILGQGPKLLIQFQNNGVVDDSQLPKDRFSAERLKGVDSTLKIQPAKLEDSAVYLCASSSVPGGYQETQYFGPGTRLLVL.

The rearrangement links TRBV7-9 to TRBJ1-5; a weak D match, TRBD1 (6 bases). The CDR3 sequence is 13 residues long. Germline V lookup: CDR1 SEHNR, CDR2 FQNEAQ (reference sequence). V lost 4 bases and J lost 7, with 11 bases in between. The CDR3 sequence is CASSWGGGQPQHF. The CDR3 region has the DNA TGTGCCAGCAGCTGGGGAGGGGGGCAGCCCCAGCATTTT.

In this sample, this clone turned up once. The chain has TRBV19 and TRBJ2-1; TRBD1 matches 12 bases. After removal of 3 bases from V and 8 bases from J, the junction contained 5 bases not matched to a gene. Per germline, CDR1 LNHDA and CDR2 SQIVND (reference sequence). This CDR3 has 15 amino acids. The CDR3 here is CASSIGTGGWDEQFF. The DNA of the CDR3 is TGTGCCAGTAGTATTGGGACAGGGGGCTGGGATGAGCAGTTCTTC.

This CDR3 is CAWSGGARGLPYGYTF. The CDR3 region has the DNA TGTGCCTGGAGTGGAGGTGCAAGGGGGCTCCCCTATGGCTACACCTTC. This chain connects TRBV30 to TRBJ1-2; 7 bases are shared with TRBD1. The CDR3 runs to 16 residues. The V gene end was trimmed by 1 base and the J gene end by 4 bases; junction bases not matched to a gene: 12. The germline V gene has CDR1 GTSNPN and CDR2 SVGIG (reference sequence).

CDR3 in amino acids: CASSPDRALGNSYEQYF. Here the CDR3 DNA reads TGTGCCAGCTCACCGGACAGGGCCCTGGGGAACTCCTACGAGCAGTACTTC. The gene calls are TRBV18 and TRBJ2-7, with 8 bases that match TRBD1. The CDR3 runs 17 residues. CDR1 is KGHSH and CDR2 is LQKENI in the germline V gene. Trimming cost V 3 bases and J 0 bases; bases outside gene matches: 10.

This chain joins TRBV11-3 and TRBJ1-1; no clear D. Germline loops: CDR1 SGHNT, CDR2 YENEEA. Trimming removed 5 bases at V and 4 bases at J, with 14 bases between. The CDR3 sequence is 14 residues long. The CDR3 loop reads CASSLRGVGTEAFF. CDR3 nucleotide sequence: TGTGCCAGCAGCCTACGCGGGGTGGGCACTGAAGCTTTCTTT.

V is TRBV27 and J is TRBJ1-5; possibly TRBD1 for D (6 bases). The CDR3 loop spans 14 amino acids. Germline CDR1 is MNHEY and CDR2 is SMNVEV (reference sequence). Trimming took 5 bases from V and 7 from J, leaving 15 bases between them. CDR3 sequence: CASSKQGRGQPQHF. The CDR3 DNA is TGTGCCAGCAGTAAACAGGGAAGAGGGCAGCCCCAGCATTTT.

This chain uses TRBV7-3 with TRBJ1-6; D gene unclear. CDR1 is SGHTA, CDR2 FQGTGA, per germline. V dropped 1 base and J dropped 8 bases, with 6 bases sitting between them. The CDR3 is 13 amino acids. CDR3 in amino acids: CASSLNPDSPLHF. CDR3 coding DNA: TGTGCCAGCAGCTTAAATCCAGATTCACCCCTCCACTTT.

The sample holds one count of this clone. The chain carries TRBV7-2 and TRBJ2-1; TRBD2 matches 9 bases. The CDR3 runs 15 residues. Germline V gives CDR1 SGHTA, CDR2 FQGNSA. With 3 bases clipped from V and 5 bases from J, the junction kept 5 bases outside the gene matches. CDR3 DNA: TGTGCCAGCAGCTTCGGACTAGCGAACGACAATGAGCAGTTCTTC. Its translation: CASSFGLANDNEQFF. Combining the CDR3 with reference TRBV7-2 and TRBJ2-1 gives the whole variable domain GAGVSQSPSNKVTEKGKDVELRCDPISGHTALYWYRQSLGQGLEFLIYFQGNSAPDKSGLPSDRFSAERTGGSVSTLTIQRTQQEDSAVYLCASSFGLANDNEQFFGPGTRLTVL.

The CDR3 sequence: CASSRTASYGYTF. As DNA, the CDR3 is TGTGCCAGCAGTCGGACAGCAAGCTATGGCTACACCTTC. V and J are TRBV27 and TRBJ1-2; TRBD1 is a possible D gene (6 bases). Germline V gives CDR1 MNHEY, CDR2 SMNVEV (reference sequence). The CDR3 covers 13 residues. V lost 5 bases and J 4 bases, leaving 11 bases between the germline ends.

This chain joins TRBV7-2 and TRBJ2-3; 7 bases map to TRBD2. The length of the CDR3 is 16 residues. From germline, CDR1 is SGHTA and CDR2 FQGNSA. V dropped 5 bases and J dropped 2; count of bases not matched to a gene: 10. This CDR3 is CASSRQTSKPTDTQYF. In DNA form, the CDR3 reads TGTGCCAGCAGCCGCCAGACTAGCAAACCCACAGATACGCAGTATTTT.

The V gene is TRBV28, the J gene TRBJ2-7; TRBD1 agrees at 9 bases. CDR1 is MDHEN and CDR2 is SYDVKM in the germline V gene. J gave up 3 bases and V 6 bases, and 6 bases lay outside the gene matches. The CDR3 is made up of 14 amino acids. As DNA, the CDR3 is TGTGCCAGCAGGGCCTCGGGACAGGGCTACGAGCAGTACTTC. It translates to CASRASGQGYEQYF.

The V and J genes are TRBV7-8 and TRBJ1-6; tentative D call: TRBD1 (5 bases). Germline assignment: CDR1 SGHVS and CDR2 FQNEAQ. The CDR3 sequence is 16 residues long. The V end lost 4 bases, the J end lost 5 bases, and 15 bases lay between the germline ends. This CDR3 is CASSSIDQGNNSPLHF. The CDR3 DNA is TGTGCCAGCAGCTCAATCGACCAGGGAAATAATTCACCCCTCCACTTT.

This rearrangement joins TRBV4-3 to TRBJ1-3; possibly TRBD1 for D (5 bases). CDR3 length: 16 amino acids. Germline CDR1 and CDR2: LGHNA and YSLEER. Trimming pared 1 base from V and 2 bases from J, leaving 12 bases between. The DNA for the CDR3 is TGCGCCAGCAGCCAAGGTCGACAGTTTCCTGGAAACACCATATATTTT. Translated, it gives CASSQGRQFPGNTIYF.

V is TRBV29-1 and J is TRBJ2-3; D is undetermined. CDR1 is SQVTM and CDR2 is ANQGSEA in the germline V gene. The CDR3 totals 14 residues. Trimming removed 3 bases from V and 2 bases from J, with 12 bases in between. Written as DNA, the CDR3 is TGCAGCGTTGATAATGGGCACACCACAGATACGCAGTATTTT. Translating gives CSVDNGHTTDTQYF.